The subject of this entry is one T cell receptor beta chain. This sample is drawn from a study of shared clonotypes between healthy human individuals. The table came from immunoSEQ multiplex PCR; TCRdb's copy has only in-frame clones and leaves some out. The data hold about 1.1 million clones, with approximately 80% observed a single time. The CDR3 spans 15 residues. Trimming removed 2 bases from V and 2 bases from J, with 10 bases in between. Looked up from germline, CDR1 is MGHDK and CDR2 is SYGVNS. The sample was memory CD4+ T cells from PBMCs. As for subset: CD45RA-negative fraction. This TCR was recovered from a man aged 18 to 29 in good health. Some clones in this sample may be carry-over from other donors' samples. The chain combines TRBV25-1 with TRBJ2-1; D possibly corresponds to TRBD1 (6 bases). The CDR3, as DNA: TGTGCCAGCAGTGAACAGGGGTTAACCTACAATGAGCAGTTCTTC. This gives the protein CASSEQGLTYNEQFF.